What follows is one TCR beta chain and its context. Its antigen remains unidentified. These data come from a study of cytomegalovirus exposure and HLA in healthy donors. V lost 1 base and J lost 4, with 8 bases in between. CDR1 and CDR2 (germline): SGHRS, YFSETQ. The CDR3 consists of 13 residues. It was with 60 Vbeta and 13 Jbeta primers that the PCR ran. Clones were sequenced by immunoSEQ multiplex PCR, and TCRdb holds only the in-frame ones, with some missing. The sample totals around 25,000 clones. Findings and caveats of the study: Presence/absence analysis assumed near-uniform sequencing depth across donors.

This receptor was obtained from a male donor in good health and CMV-seropositive. The rearrangement links TRBV5-1 to TRBJ2-5; a weak D match, TRBD1 (6 bases). Input material: PBMCs. In nucleotides, the CDR3 is TGCGCCAGCAGCTTGACAGGGATAGAGACCCAGTACTTC. The encoded protein is CASSLTGIETQYF. Based on the CDR3 plus reference TRBV5-1 and TRBJ2-5, the full variable domain is KAGVTQTPRYLIKTRGQQVTLSCSPISGHRSVSWYQQTPGQGLQFLFEYFSETQRNKGNFPGRFSGRQFSNSRSEMNVSTLELGDSALYLCASSLTGIETQYFGPGTRLLVL.